This T cell receptor (beta chain) was found in a study of radiation and T cells in renal cell carcinoma. Study-wide background: Nephrectomy followed 15 Gy stereotactic body radiation by 4 weeks.

The CDR3 is made up of 12 amino acids. Looked up from germline, CDR1 is MDHEN and CDR2 is SYDVKM. Trimming took 3 bases from V and 2 from J, leaving 5 bases between them. On this clone: Its antigen remains unknown. This sample includes further DNA sequences coding for the same CDR3.

Data came from immunoSEQ multiplex PCR; TCRdb stores just in-frame clones and leaves some out. The data show 60,000 to 80,000 clones, over 80% seen once. Time point of the sample: blood 2 weeks post-SBRT. Treatment: 15 Gy SBRT to primary tumor, nephrectomy 4 weeks later. Study-level results: In blood, top tumor clones expanded by 2 weeks, shrinking by 4.

The receptor was isolated from a man in his sixties with renal cell carcinoma. The J gene is TRBJ2-7, the V gene TRBV28; D is ambiguous. Sequences were derived from blood, sampled from a patient whose treatment included radiotherapy and nephrectomy. As DNA, the CDR3 is TGTGCCAGCAGTTTGACGGCCTACGAGCAGTACTTC. Translated, it gives CASSLTAYEQYF.